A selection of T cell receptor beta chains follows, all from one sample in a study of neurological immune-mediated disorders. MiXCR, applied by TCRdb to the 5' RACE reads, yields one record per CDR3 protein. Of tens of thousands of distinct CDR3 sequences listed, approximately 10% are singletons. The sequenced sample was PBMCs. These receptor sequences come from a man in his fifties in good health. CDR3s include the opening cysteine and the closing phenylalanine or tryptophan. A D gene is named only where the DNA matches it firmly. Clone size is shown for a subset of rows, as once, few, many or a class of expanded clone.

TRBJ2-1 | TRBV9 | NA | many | TGTGCCAGCAGCGTAGCTCGAGGGGAGCAGTTCTTC | CASSVARGEQFF
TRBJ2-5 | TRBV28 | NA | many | TGTGCCAGCAGTCTAGGGGGAGGGCACCAAGAGACCCAGTACTTC | CASSLGGGHQETQYF
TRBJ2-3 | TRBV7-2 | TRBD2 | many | TGTGCCAGCAGCCCGGGACTAGCGACAGATACGCAGTATTTT | CASSPGLATDTQYF
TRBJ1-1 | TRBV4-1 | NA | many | TGCGCCAGCAGCCAGATACCTGCTTCGAACACTGAAGCTTTCTTT | CASSQIPASNTEAFF
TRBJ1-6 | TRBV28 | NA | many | TGTGCCAGCAGTTTAGTGGGTTCCACCCTCCACTTT | CASSLVGSTLHF
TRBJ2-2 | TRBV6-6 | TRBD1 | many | TGTGCCAGCAGTTACTCGTCCAGGACAGGGGGCACCGGGGAGCTGTTTTTT | CASSYSSRTGGTGELFF
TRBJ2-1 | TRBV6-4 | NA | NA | TGTGCCAGCAGAGCCAGGGGATCTACCTACAATGAGCAGTTCTTC | CASRARGSTYNEQFF
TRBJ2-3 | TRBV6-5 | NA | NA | TGTGCCAGCAGAAACGGACTATCGGGCACAGATACGCAGTATTTT | CASRNGLSGTDTQYF
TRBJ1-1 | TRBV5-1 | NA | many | TGCGCCAGCGCCGCCGGTACGTCTTCCACTGAAGCTTTCTTT | CASAAGTSSTEAFF
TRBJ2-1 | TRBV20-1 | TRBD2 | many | TGCAGTGCTAAGGGCTTCGTAGCGGGAGGGAATGAGCAGTTCTTC | CSAKGFVAGGNEQFF
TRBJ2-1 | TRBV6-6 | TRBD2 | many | TGTGCCAGCAGTTACGGGACTAGTTCCTACAATGAGCAGTTCTTC | CASSYGTSSYNEQFF
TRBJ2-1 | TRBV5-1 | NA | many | TGCGCCAGCAGCTCACATGATACAGGCTATGAGCAGTTCTTC | CASSSHDTGYEQFF
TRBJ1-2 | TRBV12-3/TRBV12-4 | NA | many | TGTGCCAGCAGCAACCAAATGAAACATGGCTACACCTTC | CASSNQMKHGYTF
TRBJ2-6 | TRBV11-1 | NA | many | TGTGCCAGCAGCTTAGCTGGAGGGGCTGGGGCCAACGTCCTGACTTTC | CASSLAGGAGANVLTF
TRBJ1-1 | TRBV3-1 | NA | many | TGTGCCAGCAGCCAAGTGCCGGGAAAAACTGAAGCTTTCTTT | CASSQVPGKTEAFF
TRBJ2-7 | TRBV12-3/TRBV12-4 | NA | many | TGTGCCAGCAGTTTACTAACCTACGAGCAGTACTTC | CASSLLTYEQYF
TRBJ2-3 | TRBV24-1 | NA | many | TGTGCCACCAGTGATTTGCTAGGGGCTAGCACAGATACGCAGTATTTT | CATSDLLGASTDTQYF
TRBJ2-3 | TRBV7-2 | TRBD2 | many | TGTGCCAGCAGCCCGGGAGGGTTCTGGACAGATACGCAGTATTTT | CASSPGGFWTDTQYF
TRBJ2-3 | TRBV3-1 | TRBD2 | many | TGTGCCAGCAGCCCCCACGGCGGGGGGGGGACAGATACGCAGTATTTT | CASSPHGGGGTDTQYF
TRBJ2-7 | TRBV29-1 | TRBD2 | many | TGCAGCGTTGAAGAGGCGGGAGGCATCTACGAGCAGTACTTC | CSVEEAGGIYEQYF
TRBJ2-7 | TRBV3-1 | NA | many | TGTGCCAGCAGCCGGCCCCGGGGGACCACCTACGAGCAGTACTTC | CASSRPRGTTYEQYF
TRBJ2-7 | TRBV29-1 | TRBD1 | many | TGCAGCGCCCTCCGGGACAGGTCCTACGAGCAGTACTTC | CSALRDRSYEQYF
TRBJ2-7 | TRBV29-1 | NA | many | TGCAGCGCTGCAAGCTCCTACGAGCAGTACTTC | CSAASSYEQYF
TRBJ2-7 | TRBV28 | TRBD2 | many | TGTGCCAGCAGATCCGGCGGCCTAGCGGGGGGGATTTCCTACGAGCAGTACTTC | CASRSGGLAGGISYEQYF
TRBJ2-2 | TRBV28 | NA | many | TGTGCCAGCAGTTTGTTTGCATCGGGGAGTACTAGGGAGCTGTTTTTT | CASSLFASGSTRELFF
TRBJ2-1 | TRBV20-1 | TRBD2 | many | TGCAGTGCTAGGGGAGGGGTAGCGGGGGTCGGGGAGCAGTTCTTC | CSARGGVAGVGEQFF
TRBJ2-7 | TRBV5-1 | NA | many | TGCGCCAGCAGTACGGGCGGTCACTACGAGCAGTACTTC | CASSTGGHYEQYF
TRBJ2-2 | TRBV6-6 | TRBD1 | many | TGTGCCAGCAGCACCCTCGACAGGGTATCCGGGGAGCTGTTTTTT | CASSTLDRVSGELFF
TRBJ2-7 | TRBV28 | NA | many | TGTGCCAGCAGTTCTAACCCATCCTACGAGCAGTACTTC | CASSSNPSYEQYF
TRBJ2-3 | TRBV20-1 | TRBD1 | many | TGCAGTGCTATGGACAGGGACGGCACAGATACGCAGTATTTT | CSAMDRDGTDTQYF
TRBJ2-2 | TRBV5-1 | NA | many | TGCGCCAGCAGCCCCGGGGTCTTGAACACCGGGGAGCTGTTTTTT | CASSPGVLNTGELFF
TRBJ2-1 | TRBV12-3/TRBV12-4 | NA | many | TGTGCCAGCAGCCTTACGGACCTCAATGAGCAGTTCTTC | CASSLTDLNEQFF
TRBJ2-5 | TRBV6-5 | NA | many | TGTGCCAGCACCCCCTCCGGACTGGGGACCCAGTACTTC | CASTPSGLGTQYF
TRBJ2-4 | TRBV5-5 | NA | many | TGTGCCAGCAGCTCCCCTAGCGTAGCCAAAAACATTCAGTACTTC | CASSSPSVAKNIQYF
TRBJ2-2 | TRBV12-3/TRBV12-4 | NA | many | TGTGCCAGCAGTTTAAGGAATGGAGGAGTTTCCGGGGAGCTGTTTTTT | CASSLRNGGVSGELFF
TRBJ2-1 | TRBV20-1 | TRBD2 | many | TGCAGTGCTCCAGGGAGGGCTAGCGGGAGTGGGTACAATGAGCAGTTCTTC | CSAPGRASGSGYNEQFF
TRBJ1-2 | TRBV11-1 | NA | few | TGTGCCAGCAGCCTACGACAGGATTCTAACTATGGCTACACCTTC | CASSLRQDSNYGYTF
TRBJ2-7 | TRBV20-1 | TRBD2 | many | TGCAGTGCTACAGCGGGGGGACTGATTTACGAGCAGTACTTC | CSATAGGLIYEQYF
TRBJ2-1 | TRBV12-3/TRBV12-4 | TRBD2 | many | TGTGCCAGCAGTTACCTAGCGGGGGGGCAAAATGAGCAGTTCTTC | CASSYLAGGQNEQFF
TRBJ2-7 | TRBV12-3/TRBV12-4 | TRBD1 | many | TGTGCCAGCAGGCCGACAGGGGACTCCTACGAGCAGTACTTC | CASRPTGDSYEQYF
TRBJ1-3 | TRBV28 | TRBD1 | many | TGTGCCACCGAGCCGGGACAGGGAGGAAACACCATATATTTT | CATEPGQGGNTIYF
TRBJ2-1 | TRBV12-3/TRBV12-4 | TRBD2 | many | TGTGCCAGCAGTTTAGGGACTAGCGGGAGGTATGAGCAGTTCTTC | CASSLGTSGRYEQFF
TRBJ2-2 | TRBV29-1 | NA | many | TGCAGCGTTGAATGGGACGGCGGGGACGGGGAGCTGTTTTTT | CSVEWDGGDGELFF
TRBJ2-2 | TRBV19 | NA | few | TGTGCCAGTACCTCACGCGGCAATTTCAACACCGGGGAGCTGTTTTTT | CASTSRGNFNTGELFF
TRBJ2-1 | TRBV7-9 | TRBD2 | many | TGTGCCAGCAGCACCCGGGCGGGACTAGCGGGAGGAAGCTCCTACAATGAGCAGTTCTTC | CASSTRAGLAGGSSYNEQFF
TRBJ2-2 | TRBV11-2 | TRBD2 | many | TGTGCCAGCAGCAACATCTTTCGGGGAGGGGACACCGGGGAGCTGTTTTTT | CASSNIFRGGDTGELFF
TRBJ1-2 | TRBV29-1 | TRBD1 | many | TGCAGCTTGCAAACTCATCCGGGACAGGGCCACACCTTC | CSLQTHPGQGHTF
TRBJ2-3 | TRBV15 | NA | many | TGTGCCACCAGCAGAGATCGGCGGGGGCGAGTTCCAACTTCCACAGATACGCAGTATTTT | CATSRDRRGRVPTSTDTQYF
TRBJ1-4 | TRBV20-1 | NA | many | TGCAGTGCCTCCCGGGCTGCAACTAATGAAAAACTGTTTTTT | CSASRAATNEKLFF
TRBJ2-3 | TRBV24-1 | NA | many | TGTGCCACCAGTGGGGGAGATACGCAGTATTTT | CATSGGDTQYF
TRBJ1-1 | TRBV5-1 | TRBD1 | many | TGCGCCAGCAGCTCGGACAGGGCCAACACTGAAGCTTTCTTT | CASSSDRANTEAFF
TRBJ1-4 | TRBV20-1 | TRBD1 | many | TGCAGTGCTAGCCTTGACAGGGGGCGAGCCAGCGGGGAAAAACTGTTTTTT | CSASLDRGRASGEKLFF
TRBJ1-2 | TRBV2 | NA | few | TGTGCCAGCAACGGCGGCAGGGTATCCTATGGCTACACCTTC | CASNGGRVSYGYTF
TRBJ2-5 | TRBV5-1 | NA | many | TGCGCCACAACGAACGGGGACCAAGAGACCCAGTACTTC | CATTNGDQETQYF
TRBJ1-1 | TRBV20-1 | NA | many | TGCAGTGCTAGTACCTTAAACACTGAAGCTTTCTTT | CSASTLNTEAFF
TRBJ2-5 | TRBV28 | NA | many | TGTGCCAGCTCTAAGGGGGGGTCGCAAGAGACCCAGTACTTC | CASSKGGSQETQYF
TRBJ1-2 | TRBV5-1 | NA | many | TGCGCCAGCAGCCCAGGATGGGGCTATGGCTACACCTTC | CASSPGWGYGYTF
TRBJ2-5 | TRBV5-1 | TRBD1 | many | TGCGCCAGCAGCCAAGGGACAGAAGAGACCCAGTACTTC | CASSQGTEETQYF
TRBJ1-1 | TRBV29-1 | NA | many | TGCAGCGTTGTTAGCAGTCTGAACACTGAAGCTTTCTTT | CSVVSSLNTEAFF